This TCR beta chain was retrieved from a study of OX40 agonist ivuxolimab in advanced cancers. Across the whole study: At 0.01 to 10 mg/kg, ivuxolimab was administered intravenously to patients every 2 weeks. The eligibility criteria allowed prior anti-PD-1, anti-PD-L1 or anti-CTLA-4 therapy, and about 40% had some. Study results and limitations: CD4+ and CD8+ T cells in blood underwent clonal expansion by week 6 at 0.1 to 3.0 mg/kg.

The ends were cut back, 6 bases at V and 3 bases at J, with 12 bases in the middle. The V gene's germline CDR1 is SNHLY and CDR2 FYNNEI. The CDR3 is 14 residues long. There are a few counts of this clone. Its target is unknown. Method: immunoSEQ multiplex PCR; TCRdb's copy keeps in-frame clones and lacks some. Of roughly 56,000 clones listed, over 80% are singletons. Sampling of blood occurred at baseline, cycle 4 day 1, and cycle 7 day 1. This rearrangement joins TRBV2 to TRBJ1-5; possibly TRBD1 for D (5 bases). The TCR sequence derives from an adult with an advanced solid tumor such as melanoma, head and neck, liver or kidney cancer. The material sequenced was CD4+ or CD8+ T cells sorted from blood, taken in a trial of the OX40 agonist ivuxolimab. The CDR3 DNA sequence: TGTGCCAGCAGCGTCGGGACTGACAATCAGCCCCAGCATTTT. Encoded protein: CASSVGTDNQPQHF.